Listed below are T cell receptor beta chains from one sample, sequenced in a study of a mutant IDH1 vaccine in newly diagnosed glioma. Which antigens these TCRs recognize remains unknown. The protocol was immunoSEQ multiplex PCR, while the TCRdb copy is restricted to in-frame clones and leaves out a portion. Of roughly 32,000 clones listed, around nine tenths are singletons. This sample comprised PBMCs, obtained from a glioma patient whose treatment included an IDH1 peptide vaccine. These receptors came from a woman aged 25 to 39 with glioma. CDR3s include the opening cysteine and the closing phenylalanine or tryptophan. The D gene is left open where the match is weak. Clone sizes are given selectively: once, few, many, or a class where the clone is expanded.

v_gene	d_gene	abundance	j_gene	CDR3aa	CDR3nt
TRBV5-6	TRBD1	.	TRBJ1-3	CASSFGQDLSGNTIYF	TGTGCCAGCAGCTTTGGACAGGATCTCTCTGGAAACACCATATATTTT
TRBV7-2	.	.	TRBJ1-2	CASSPWGRSGYTF	TGTGCCAGCAGCCCGTGGGGTAGGTCTGGCTACACCTTC
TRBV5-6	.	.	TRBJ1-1	CASSFKQMNTEAFF	TGTGCCAGCAGCTTCAAACAGATGAACACTGAAGCTTTCTTT
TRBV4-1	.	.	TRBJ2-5	CASSQGERGRETQYF	TGCGCCAGCAGCCAAGGAGAGCGAGGTCGCGAGACCCAGTACTTC
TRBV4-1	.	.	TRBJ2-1	CASSPTNNEQFF	TGCGCCAGCAGCCCTACTAACAATGAGCAGTTCTTC
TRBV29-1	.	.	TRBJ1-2	CSGGSLSANYGYTF	TGCAGCGGAGGCAGTCTCTCAGCTAACTATGGCTACACCTTC
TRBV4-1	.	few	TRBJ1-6	CASSQVETESSPLHF	TGCGCCAGCAGCCAAGTGGAGACAGAGAGTTCACCCCTCCACTTT
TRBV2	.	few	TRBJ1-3	CASSQSDVAGGNTIYF	TGTGCCAGCAGTCAATCGGACGTTGCGGGCGGAAACACCATATATTTT
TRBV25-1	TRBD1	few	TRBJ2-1	CASSPKAGTGSYNEQFF	TGTGCCAGCAGTCCAAAAGCCGGGACAGGGAGCTACAATGAGCAGTTCTTC
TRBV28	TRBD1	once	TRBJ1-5	CASSSRQGPAVAQHF	TGTGCCAGCAGTTCAAGACAGGGGCCTGCGGTAGCCCAGCATTTT
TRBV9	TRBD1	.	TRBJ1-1	CASSVEGGQGAFF	TGTGCCAGCAGCGTAGAGGGGGGACAGGGAGCTTTCTTT
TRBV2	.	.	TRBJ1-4	CASRDGQSLNEKLFF	TGTGCCAGCAGAGACGGACAGTCCCTAAATGAAAAACTGTTTTTT
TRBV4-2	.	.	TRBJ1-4	CASRSVGSSTNEKLFF	TGTGCCAGCAGGAGCGTGGGCAGCTCAACTAATGAAAAACTGTTTTTT
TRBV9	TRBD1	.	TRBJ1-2	CASSGQTGLTANYGYTF	TGTGCCAGCAGCGGCCAGACAGGGTTAACCGCTAACTATGGCTACACCTTC
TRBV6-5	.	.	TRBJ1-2	CASSYGQGLGGYTF	TGTGCCAGCAGTTACGGGCAGGGACTAGGTGGCTACACCTTC
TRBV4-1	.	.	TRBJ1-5	CASSQLGNQPQHF	TGCGCCAGCAGCCAATTGGGGAATCAGCCCCAGCATTTT
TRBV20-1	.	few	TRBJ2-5	CSAAMGETQYF	TGCAGTGCCGCGATGGGTGAGACCCAGTACTTC
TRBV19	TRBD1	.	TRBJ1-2	CASTLGDSSYGYTF	TGTGCCAGTACCCTGGGGGACAGTTCCTATGGCTACACCTTC
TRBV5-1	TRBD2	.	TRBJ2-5	CASSAQTSGEETQYF	TGCGCCAGCAGCGCGCAGACTAGCGGGGAAGAGACCCAGTACTTC
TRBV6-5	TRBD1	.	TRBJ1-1	CASRGQGAGDTEAFF	TGTGCCAGCAGAGGACAGGGGGCTGGGGACACTGAAGCTTTCTTT
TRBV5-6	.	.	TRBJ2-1	CASSPLPENEQFF	TGTGCCAGCAGCCCCCTCCCGGAGAATGAGCAGTTCTTC
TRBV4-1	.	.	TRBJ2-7	CASSQGASTEQYF	TGCGCCAGCAGCCAGGGGGCCTCTACCGAGCAGTACTTC
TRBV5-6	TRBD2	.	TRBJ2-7	CASSHFGRDEQYF	TGTGCCAGCAGCCACTTTGGGAGGGATGAGCAGTACTTC
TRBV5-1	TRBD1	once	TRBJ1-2	CASSSTGRYGYTF	TGCGCCAGCAGCTCGACAGGGAGGTATGGCTACACCTTC
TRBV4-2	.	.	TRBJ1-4	CASRQDSQGTGEKLFF	TGTGCCAGCAGACAAGATTCGCAGGGGACGGGGGAAAAACTGTTTTTT
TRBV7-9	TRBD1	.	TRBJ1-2	CASSQLSGDRSNYGYTF	TGTGCCAGCAGCCAGCTTTCTGGGGACAGGTCCAACTATGGCTACACCTTC
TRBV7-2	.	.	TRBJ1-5	CASSLGPNQPQHF	TGTGCCAGCAGCTTAGGGCCCAATCAGCCCCAGCATTTT
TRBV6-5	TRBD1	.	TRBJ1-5	CASSALWDRSQPQHF	TGTGCCAGCAGTGCCCTCTGGGACAGGTCTCAGCCCCAGCATTTT
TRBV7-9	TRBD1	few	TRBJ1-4	CASSQSGTGIEKLFF	TGTGCCAGCAGCCAATCCGGGACAGGGATTGAAAAACTGTTTTTT
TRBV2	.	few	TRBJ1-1	CASSRLGPNTEAFF	TGTGCCAGCAGCAGGCTAGGACCAAACACTGAAGCTTTCTTT
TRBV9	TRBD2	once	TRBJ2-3	CASSVRGLAGTDTQYF	TGTGCCAGCAGCGTAAGGGGACTAGCGGGCACAGATACGCAGTATTTT
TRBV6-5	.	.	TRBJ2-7	CASSRGGLYEQYF	TGTGCCAGCAGTAGGGGGGGACTATACGAGCAGTACTTC
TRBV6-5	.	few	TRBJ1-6	CASSYWGPGSPLHF	TGTGCCAGCAGTTACTGGGGCCCAGGGTCGCCCCTCCACTTT
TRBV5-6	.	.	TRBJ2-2	CASSKQGYTGELFF	TGTGCCAGCAGCAAACAGGGTTACACCGGGGAGCTGTTTTTT
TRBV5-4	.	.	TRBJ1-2	CASSLQVYGYTF	TGTGCCAGCAGCTTGCAGGTCTATGGCTACACCTTC
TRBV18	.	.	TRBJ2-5	CASSPGYLQETQYF	TGTGCCAGCTCACCGGGCTACCTGCAAGAGACCCAGTACTTC
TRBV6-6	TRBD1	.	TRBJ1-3	CASSSMDRARGNTIYF	TGTGCCAGCAGTTCGATGGACAGGGCAAGAGGAAACACCATATATTTT
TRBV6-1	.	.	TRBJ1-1	CASSESLNTEAFF	TGTGCCAGCAGTGAAAGCCTGAACACTGAAGCTTTCTTT
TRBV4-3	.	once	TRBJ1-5	CASSQNFDRARPQHF	TGCGCCAGCAGCCAAAACTTTGACAGAGCCCGGCCCCAGCATTTT
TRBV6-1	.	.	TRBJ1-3	CASSQVRTSGNTIYF	TGTGCCAGCAGCCAAGTTCGAACCTCTGGAAACACCATATATTTT
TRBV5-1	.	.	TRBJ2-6	CASSGRTGGSGANVLTF	TGCGCCAGCAGCGGAAGGACCGGAGGCTCTGGGGCCAACGTCCTGACTTTC
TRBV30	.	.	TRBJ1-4	CAWSVGWYYEKLFF	TGTGCCTGGAGTGTAGGGTGGTACTACGAAAAACTGTTTTTT
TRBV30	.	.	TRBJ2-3	CAWRRSTDTQYF	TGTGCCTGGAGGAGGAGCACAGATACGCAGTATTTT
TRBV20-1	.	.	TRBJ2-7	CSAGGAYEQYF	TGCAGTGCTGGGGGGGCGTACGAGCAGTACTTC
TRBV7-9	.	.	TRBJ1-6	CASSFDKLKSPLHF	TGTGCCAGCAGCTTCGATAAACTCAAATCACCCCTCCACTTT
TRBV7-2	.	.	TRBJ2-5	CASSSQRETQYF	TGTGCCAGCAGCTCCCAAAGGGAGACCCAGTACTTC
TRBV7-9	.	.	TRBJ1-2	CASSLEADGYTF	TGTGCCAGCAGCTTAGAGGCGGATGGCTACACCTTC
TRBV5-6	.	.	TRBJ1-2	CASSLNYGYTF	TGTGCCAGCAGCCTTAACTATGGCTACACCTTC
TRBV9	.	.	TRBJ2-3	CASSVGRGASTDTQYF	TGTGCCAGCAGCGTAGGACGGGGGGCAAGCACAGATACGCAGTATTTT
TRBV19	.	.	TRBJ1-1	CASRGRSEAFF	TGTGCCAGTAGAGGGAGATCTGAAGCTTTCTTT
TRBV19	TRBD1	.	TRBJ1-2	CASTLLGTGEGYTF	TGTGCCAGTACCTTACTGGGGACAGGGGAAGGCTACACCTTC
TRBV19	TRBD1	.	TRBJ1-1	CASSIDSAGGLAEAFF	TGTGCCAGTAGTATAGATTCGGCAGGGGGTCTCGCTGAAGCTTTCTTT